This TCR beta chain was found in a study of blood T cell repertoires in COVID-19. Per the germline V gene, CDR1 is SGHDT and CDR2 is YYEEEE. The junction had 13 bases not matched to a gene; V was cut back by 4 bases and J by 9 bases. The CDR3 length is 16 residues. TCRdb keeps only in-frame clones here, not all; method: immunoSEQ multiplex PCR. The sample records 170,000 or so clones, 88% being singletons. The sample consisted of PBMCs or T cells enriched from blood (not recorded which). This chain links TRBV5-6 with TRBJ1-6; TRBD1 agrees at 7 bases. The receptor comes from a young woman who had recovered from COVID-19. The CDR3 DNA reads as TGTGCCAGCAGCGACGCTACGACAGGGCTCTTTTCACCCCTCCACTTT. This encodes CASSDATTGLFSPLHF.